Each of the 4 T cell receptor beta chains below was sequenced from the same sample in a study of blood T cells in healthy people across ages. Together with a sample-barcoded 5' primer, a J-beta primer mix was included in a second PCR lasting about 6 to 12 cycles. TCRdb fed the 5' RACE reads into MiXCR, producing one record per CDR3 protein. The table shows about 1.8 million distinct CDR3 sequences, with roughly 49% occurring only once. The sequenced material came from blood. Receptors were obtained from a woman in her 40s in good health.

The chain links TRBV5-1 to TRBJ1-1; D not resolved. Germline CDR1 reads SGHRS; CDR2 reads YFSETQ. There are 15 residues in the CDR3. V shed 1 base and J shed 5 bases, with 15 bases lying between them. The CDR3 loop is CASSLMSGVVTEAFF. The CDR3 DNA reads TGCGCCAGCAGCTTGATGAGCGGGGTGGTTACTGAAGCTTTCTTT.

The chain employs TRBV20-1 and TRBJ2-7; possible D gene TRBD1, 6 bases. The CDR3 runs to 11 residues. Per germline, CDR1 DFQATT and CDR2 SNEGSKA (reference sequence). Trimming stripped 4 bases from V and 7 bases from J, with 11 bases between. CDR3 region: CSANQGWEQYF. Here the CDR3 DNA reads TGCAGTGCTAATCAGGGGTGGGAGCAGTACTTC.

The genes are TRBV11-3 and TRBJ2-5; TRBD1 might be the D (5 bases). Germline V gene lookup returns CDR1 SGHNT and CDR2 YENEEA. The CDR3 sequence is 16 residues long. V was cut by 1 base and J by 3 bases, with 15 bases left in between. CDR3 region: CASSLVLSGKEETQYF. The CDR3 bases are TGTGCCAGCAGCTTAGTACTTTCAGGGAAGGAAGAGACCCAGTACTTC.

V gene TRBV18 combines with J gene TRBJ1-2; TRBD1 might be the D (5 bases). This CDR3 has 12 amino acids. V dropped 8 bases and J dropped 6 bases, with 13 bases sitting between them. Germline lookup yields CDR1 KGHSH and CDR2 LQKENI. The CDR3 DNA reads TGTGCCAGCAGCCCTTCCAGGGATGGCTACACCTTC. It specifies CASSPSRDGYTF.